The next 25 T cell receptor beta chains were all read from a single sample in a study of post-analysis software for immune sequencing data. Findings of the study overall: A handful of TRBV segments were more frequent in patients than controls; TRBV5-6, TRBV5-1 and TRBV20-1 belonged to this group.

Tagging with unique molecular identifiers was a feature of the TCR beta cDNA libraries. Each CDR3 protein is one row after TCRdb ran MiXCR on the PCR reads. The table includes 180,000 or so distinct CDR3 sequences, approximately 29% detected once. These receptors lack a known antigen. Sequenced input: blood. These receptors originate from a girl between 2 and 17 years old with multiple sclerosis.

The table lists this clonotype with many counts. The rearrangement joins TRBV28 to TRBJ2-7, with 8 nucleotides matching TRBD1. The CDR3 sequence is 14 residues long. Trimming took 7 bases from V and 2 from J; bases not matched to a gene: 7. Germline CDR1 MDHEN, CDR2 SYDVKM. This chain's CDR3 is CASNTPGQAYEQYF. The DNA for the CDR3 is TGTGCCAGCAATACCCCGGGACAGGCCTACGAGCAGTACTTC.

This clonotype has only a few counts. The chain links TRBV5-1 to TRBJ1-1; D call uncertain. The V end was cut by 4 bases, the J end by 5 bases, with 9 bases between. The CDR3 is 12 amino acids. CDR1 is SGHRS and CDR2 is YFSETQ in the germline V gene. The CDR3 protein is CASSKGYTEAFF. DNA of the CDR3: TGCGCCAGCAGCAAAGGGTATACTGAAGCTTTCTTT.

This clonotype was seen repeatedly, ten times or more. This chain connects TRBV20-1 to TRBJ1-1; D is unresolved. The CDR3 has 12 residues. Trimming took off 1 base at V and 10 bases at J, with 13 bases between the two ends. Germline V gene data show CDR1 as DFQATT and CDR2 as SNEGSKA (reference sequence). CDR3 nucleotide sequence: TGCAGTGCTAGAGTGGGCAGGACGTCAGCTTTCTTT. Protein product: CSARVGRTSAFF.

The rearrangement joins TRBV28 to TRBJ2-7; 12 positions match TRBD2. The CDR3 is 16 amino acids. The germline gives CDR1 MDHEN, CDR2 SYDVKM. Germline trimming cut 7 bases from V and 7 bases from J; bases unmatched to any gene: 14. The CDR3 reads CASTKRLAGDLNEQYF. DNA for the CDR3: TGTGCCAGCACCAAGAGACTAGCGGGAGATCTCAATGAGCAGTACTTC.

The CDR3 coding sequence is TGTGCCAGCAGCCCAACAGGGCACGGCAATCAGCCCCAGCATTTT. Translation: CASSPTGHGNQPQHF. V is TRBV12-3 or TRBV12-4 and J is TRBJ1-5, with TRBD1 as a possible D gene (6 bases). Trimming stripped 6 bases from V and 2 bases from J, with 14 bases between. The CDR3 sequence is 15 residues long.

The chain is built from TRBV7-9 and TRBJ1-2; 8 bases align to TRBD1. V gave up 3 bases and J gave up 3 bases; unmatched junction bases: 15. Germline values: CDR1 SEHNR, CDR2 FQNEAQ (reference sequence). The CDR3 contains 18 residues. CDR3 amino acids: CASSFGMNGDRWDYGYTF. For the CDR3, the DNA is TGTGCCAGCAGCTTTGGGATGAATGGGGACAGGTGGGACTATGGCTACACCTTC.

The CDR3 sequence: CASRGRTGAKNTEAFF. The CDR3 region has the DNA TGTGCCAGCAGGGGCCGGACGGGGGCGAAGAACACTGAAGCTTTCTTT. The rearrangement uses TRBV12-3 or TRBV12-4 and TRBJ1-1; TRBD1 might be the D (6 bases). The CDR3 sequence is 16 residues long. The V end lost 6 bases, the J end lost 1 base, and 18 bases lay between the germline ends.

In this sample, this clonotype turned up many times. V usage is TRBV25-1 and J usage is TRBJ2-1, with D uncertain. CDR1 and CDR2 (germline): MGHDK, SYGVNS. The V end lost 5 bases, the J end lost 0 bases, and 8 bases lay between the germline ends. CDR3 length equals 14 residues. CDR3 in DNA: TGTGCCAGCAGTTTAACGAGCTCCTACAATGAGCAGTTCTTC. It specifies CASSLTSSYNEQFF.

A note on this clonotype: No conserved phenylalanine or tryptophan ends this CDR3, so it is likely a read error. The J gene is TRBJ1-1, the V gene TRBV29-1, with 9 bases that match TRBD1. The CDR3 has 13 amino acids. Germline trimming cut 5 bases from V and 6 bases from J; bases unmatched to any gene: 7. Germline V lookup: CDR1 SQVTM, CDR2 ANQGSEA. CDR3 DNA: TGCAGCGTTAAGGGACAGGGTAGTGCTGAAGCTTTCTTG. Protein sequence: CSVKGQGSAEAFL.

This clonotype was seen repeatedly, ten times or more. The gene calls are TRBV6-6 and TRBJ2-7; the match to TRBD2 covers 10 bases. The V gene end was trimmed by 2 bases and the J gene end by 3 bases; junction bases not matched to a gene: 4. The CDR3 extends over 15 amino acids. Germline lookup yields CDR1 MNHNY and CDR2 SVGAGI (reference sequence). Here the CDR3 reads CASSYRTSGFYEQYF. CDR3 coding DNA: TGTGCCAGCAGTTACAGGACTAGCGGTTTCTACGAGCAGTACTTC.

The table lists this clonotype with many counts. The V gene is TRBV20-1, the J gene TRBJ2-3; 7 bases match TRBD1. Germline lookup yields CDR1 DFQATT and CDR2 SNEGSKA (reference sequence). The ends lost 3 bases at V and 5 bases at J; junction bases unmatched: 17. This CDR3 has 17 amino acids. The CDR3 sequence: CSASPSADRAGGDTQYF. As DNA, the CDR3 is TGCAGTGCTAGTCCCTCAGCCGACAGGGCTGGAGGAGATACGCAGTATTTT.

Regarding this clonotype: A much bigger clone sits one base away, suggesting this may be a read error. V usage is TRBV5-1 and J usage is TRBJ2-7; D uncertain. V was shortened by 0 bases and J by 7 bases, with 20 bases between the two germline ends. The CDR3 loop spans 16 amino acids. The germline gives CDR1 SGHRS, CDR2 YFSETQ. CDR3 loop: CASSLAGIYSYNEQYF. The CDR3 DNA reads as TGCGCCAGCAGCTTGGCCGGCATCTACTCCTACAATGAGCAGTACTTC. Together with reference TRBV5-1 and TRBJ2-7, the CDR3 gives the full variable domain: KAGVTQTPRYLIKTRGQQVTLSCSPISGHRSVSWYQQTPGQGLQFLFEYFSETQRNKGNFPGRFSGRQFSNSRSEMNVSTLELGDSALYLCASSLAGIYSYNEQYFGPGTRLTVT.

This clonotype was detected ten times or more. CDR3 bases: TGTGCCAGCAGTTCCACCCCTCCCGAGCAGTACTTC. Translated, it gives CASSSTPPEQYF. The genes are TRBV6-2 or TRBV6-3 and TRBJ2-7; D call uncertain. Looked up from germline, CDR1 is MNHEY and CDR2 is SVGEGT. V lost 4 bases and J lost 6, with 10 bases in between. The CDR3 has 12 amino acids.

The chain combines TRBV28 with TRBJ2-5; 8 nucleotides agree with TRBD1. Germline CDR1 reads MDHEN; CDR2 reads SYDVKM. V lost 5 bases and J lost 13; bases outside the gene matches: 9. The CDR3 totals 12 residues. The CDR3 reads CASSGGVGTGYF. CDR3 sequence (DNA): TGTGCCAGCAGTGGTGGGGTGGGGACAGGGTACTTC.

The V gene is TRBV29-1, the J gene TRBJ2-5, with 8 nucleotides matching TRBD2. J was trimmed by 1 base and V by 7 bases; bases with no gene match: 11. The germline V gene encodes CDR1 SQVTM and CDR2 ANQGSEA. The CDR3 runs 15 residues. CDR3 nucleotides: TGCAGCGCCCAGCAGAGCGGGAGCTTCCAAGAGACCCAGTACTTC. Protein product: CSAQQSGSFQETQYF. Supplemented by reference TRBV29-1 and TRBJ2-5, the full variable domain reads SAVISQKPSRDICQRGTSLTIQCQVDSQVTMMFWYRQQPGQSLTLIATANQGSEATYESGFVIDKFPISRPNLTFSTLTVSNMSPEDSSIYLCSAQQSGSFQETQYFGPGTRLLVL.

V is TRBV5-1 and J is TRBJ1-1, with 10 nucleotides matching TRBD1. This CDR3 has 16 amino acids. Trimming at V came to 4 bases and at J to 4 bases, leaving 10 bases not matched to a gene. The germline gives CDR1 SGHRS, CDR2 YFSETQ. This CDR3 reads CASSRIRDRGSTEAFF. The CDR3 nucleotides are TGCGCCAGCAGCCGAATCCGGGACAGGGGCAGCACTGAAGCTTTCTTT.

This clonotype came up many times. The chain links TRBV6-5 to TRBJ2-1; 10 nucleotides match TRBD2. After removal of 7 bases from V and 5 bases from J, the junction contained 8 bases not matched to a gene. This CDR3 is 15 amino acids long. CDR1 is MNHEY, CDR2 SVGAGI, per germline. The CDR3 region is CASTRAGGSNNEQFF. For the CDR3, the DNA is TGTGCCAGCACCAGAGCGGGGGGGTCCAACAATGAGCAGTTCTTC.

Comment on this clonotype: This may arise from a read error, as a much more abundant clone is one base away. The DNA of the CDR3 is TGCAGTGCTAGAGAGGCTAGCGGGGGTTACGAGCAGTACTTC. This sequence encodes CSAREASGGYEQYF. The V gene is TRBV20-1, the J gene TRBJ2-7; 10 nucleotides agree with TRBD2. Losses at the gene ends were 0 bases for V and 4 bases for J; bases not matched to a gene: 3. CDR1 and CDR2 from the germline V gene are DFQATT and SNEGSKA (reference sequence). There are 14 residues in the CDR3.

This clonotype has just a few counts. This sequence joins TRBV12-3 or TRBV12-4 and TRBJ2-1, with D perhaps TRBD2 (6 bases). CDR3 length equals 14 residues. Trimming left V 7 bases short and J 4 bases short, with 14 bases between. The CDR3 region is CASTIRGLYNEQFF. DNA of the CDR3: TGTGCCAGCACTATTCGGGGACTTTACAATGAGCAGTTCTTC.

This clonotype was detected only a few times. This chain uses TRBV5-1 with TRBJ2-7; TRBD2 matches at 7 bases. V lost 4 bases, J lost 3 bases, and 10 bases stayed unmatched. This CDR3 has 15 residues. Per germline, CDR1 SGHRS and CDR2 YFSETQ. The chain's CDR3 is CASSRGGFEFYEQYF. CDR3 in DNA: TGCGCCAGCAGCCGGGGAGGGTTTGAATTCTACGAGCAGTACTTC.

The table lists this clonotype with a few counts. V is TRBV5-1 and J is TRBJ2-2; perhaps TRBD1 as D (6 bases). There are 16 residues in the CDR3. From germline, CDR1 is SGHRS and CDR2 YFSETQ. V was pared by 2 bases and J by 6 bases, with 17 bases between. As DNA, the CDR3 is TGCGCCAGCAGCTTCGCAGGGGTCCAGAGCGCCGGGGAGCTGTTTTTT. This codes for CASSFAGVQSAGELFF.

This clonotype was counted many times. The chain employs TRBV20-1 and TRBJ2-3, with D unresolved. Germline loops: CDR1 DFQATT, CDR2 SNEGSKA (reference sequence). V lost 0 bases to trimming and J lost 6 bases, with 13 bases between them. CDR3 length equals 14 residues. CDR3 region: CSARDLSVSDTQYF. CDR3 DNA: TGCAGTGCTAGAGATCTCTCGGTGTCCGATACGCAGTATTTT.

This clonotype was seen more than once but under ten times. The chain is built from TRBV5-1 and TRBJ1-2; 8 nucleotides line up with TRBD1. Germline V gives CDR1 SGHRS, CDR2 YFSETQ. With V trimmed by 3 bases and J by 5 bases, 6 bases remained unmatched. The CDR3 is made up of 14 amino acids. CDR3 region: CASSYATGAYGYTF. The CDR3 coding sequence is TGCGCCAGCAGCTACGCGACAGGGGCATATGGCTACACCTTC.

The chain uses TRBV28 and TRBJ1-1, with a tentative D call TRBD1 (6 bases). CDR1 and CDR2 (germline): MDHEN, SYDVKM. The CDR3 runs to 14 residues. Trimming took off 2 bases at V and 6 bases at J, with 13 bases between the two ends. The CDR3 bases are TGTGCCAGCAGTTTAAAGGGGGTTGGTGCTGAAGCTTTCTTT. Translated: CASSLKGVGAEAFF.

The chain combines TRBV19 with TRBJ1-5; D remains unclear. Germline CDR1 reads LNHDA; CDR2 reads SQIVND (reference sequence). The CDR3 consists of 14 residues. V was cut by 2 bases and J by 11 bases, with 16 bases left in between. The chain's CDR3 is CASSIFASRLAQHF. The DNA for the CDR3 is TGTGCCAGTAGTATATTTGCCAGCAGGCTGGCCCAGCATTTT. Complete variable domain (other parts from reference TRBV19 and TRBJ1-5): DGGITQSPKYLFRKEGQNVTLSCEQNLNHDAMYWYRQDPGQGLRLIYYSQIVNDFQKGDIAEGYSVSREKKESFPLTVTSAQKNPTAFYLCASSIFASRLAQHFGDGTRLSIL.